This T cell receptor beta chain emerged from a study of T-cell memory formation after mild COVID-19. Study summary: The two donors had largely donor-specific TCR clusters. Study-wide results and caveats: Clones which contracted sat mainly in CM and EM if CD4+, and in EMRA if CD8+. Some SARS-CoV-2-responding clones were already detected in memory before infection. Among clones peaking at day 37 in the second wave, SARS-CoV-2 specificity remained unconfirmed.

TCRdb re-called the 5' RACE reads through MiXCR, storing one row per CDR3 protein. The table shows about 450,000 distinct CDR3 sequences, with under 25% occurring only once. At least ten counts were recorded for this clonotype. No antigen is known for it. With 1 base removed from V and 1 base from J, the gap between germline ends came to 7 bases. Germline V gene sequence: CDR1 LGHDT, CDR2 YNNKEL (reference sequence). CDR3 length: 14 residues. This chain links TRBV3-1 with TRBJ1-1; D possibly corresponds to TRBD1 (5 bases). The receptor was derived from an adult woman who had mild COVID-19 (a few samples of this study predate the infection). Cell type and time point are not known. Source material: PBMCs or a T cell subset sorted from them (not recorded which). CDR3 in DNA: TGTGCCAGCAGCCAAGTCGGGGGGAACACTGAAGCTTTCTTT. Translated, it gives CASSQVGGNTEAFF. The whole variable domain, filled in from reference TRBV3-1 and TRBJ1-1, reads DTAVSQTPKYLVTQMGNDKSIKCEQNLGHDTMYWYKQDSKKFLKIMFSYNNKELIINETVPNRFSPKSPDKAHLNLHINSLELGDSAVYFCASSQVGGNTEAFFGQGTRLTVV.